A single sample is the source of the 3 T cell receptor beta chains below, sequenced in a study of cytomegalovirus exposure and HLA in healthy donors. Amplification used 60 Vbeta primers and 13 Jbeta primers. Sequencing used immunoSEQ multiplex PCR; TCRdb keeps in-frame clones, though not all of them. This sample has some 180,000 clones, with around 76% found just once. The sequencing sample was made of PBMCs. Source of these receptors: a man between 25 and 39 years old in good health and CMV-seronegative.

The J gene is TRBJ2-1, the V gene TRBV4-1, with TRBD2 identical over 13 bases. The germline V gene encodes CDR1 MGHRA and CDR2 YSYEKL. The V segment lost 4 bases and the J segment 16 bases; nucleotides outside the gene matches: 7. The CDR3 loop spans 13 amino acids. The CDR3 DNA reads as TGCGCCAGCAGCCGTCCGGGACTAGCGGGGATTTTCTTC. This encodes CASSRPGLAGIFF.

This clone occurred a few times. The rearrangement uses TRBV5-5 and TRBJ1-5, with TRBD1 as a possible D gene (6 bases). CDR1 and CDR2 from the germline V gene are SGHKS and YYEKEE (reference sequence). This CDR3 spans 14 amino acids. The V gene lost 3 bases and the J gene lost 4 bases, with 11 bases spanning the gap. In DNA form, the CDR3 reads TGTGCCAGCAGCTCGAACAGGGAGAATCAGCCCCAGCATTTT. Amino acid sequence: CASSSNRENQPQHF.

DNA for the CDR3: TGTGCCAGCAGTGAAGAGCTCGGGGGGGTAAAAGAGACCCAGTACTTC. It specifies CASSEELGGVKETQYF. The gene calls are TRBV2 and TRBJ2-5; 8 positions agree with TRBD2. CDR3 length: 16 residues. Germline V gene data show CDR1 as SNHLY and CDR2 as FYNNEI. Unmatched junction bases numbered 7, after V lost 1 base and J lost 3 bases.